Included here is one T cell receptor beta chain sequence, with context. This specimen comes from a study of OX40 agonist ivuxolimab in advanced cancers. The CDR3 runs to 15 residues. V shed 5 bases and J 1 base; nucleotides not matched to a gene: 6. The germline V gene has CDR1 SEHNR and CDR2 FQNEAQ (reference sequence). TCRdb's copy holds only in-frame clones and misses some; the assay was immunoSEQ multiplex PCR. Of roughly 65,000 clones in the sample, about 91% were seen once. The origin of this receptor is an adult with an advanced solid tumor such as melanoma, head and neck, liver or kidney cancer. V and J are TRBV7-9 and TRBJ1-1, with 8 bases identical to TRBD1. This sample comprised CD4+ or CD8+ T cells sorted from blood, obtained in a trial of the OX40 agonist ivuxolimab. In nucleotides, the CDR3 is TGTGCCAGCAGCCAAGGACAGGGAGGGAACACTGAAGCTTTCTTT. This encodes CASSQGQGGNTEAFF.